This T cell receptor (beta chain) derives from a study of blood T cell repertoires in COVID-19. As for the study in general: Samples taken during acute and convalescent COVID-19 were collected in the United States, Italy and Spain. T cells, B-cell-depleted T cells, or PBMCs provided the cDNA or gDNA that served as material.

The CDR3 consists of 12 residues. The V gene's germline CDR1 is SQVTM and CDR2 ANQGSEA. Between the trimmed V and J ends, which lost 2 bases and 10 bases, there was a span of 12 bases. In the original analysis: By means of reference gene primer amplification, nucleated cell counts were estimated. The protocol was immunoSEQ multiplex PCR, while the TCRdb copy is restricted to in-frame clones and leaves out a portion. V, J and clone size are those of that table, while D and trimming were read from the DNA. The sample yields a few hundred thousand clones, 75% to 95% seen once. Seattle participants joined during active infection and were tracked over time.

The specimen was peripheral blood. The origin of this receptor is a person aged 18 to 29 with COVID-19, enrolled during active disease. The chain joins TRBV29-1 to TRBJ2-1, with a tentative D call TRBD1 (6 bases). The CDR3 loop is CSVEKQGKEQFF. The CDR3, as DNA: TGCAGCGTTGAAAAACAGGGAAAGGAGCAGTTCTTC.